These 22 T cell receptor beta chains were all obtained from the same sample, sequenced in a study of blood T cells in healthy people across ages. Using a J-beta primer mix together with a sample-barcoded 5' primer, a second PCR was run for about 6 to 12 cycles. One entry per CDR3 protein results from TCRdb running MiXCR on the 5' RACE reads. The sample lists some 900,000 distinct CDR3 sequences; 40% to 60% were seen once. The sample taken for sequencing was blood. These receptors originate from a young man in good health.

The chain links TRBV6-5 to TRBJ1-2, with D possibly matching TRBD1 (6 bases). V lost 2 bases and J 2 bases, leaving 12 bases between the germline ends. There are 15 residues in the CDR3. Looked up from germline, CDR1 is MNHEY and CDR2 is SVGAGI. The CDR3 nucleotides are TGTGCCAGCAGTTACATGGGGGGCTCGAACTATGGCTACACCTTC. It is translated as CASSYMGGSNYGYTF.

This clonotype was found many times. This chain links TRBV10-3 with TRBJ2-3; D gene uncertain. This CDR3 spans 13 amino acids. Per germline, CDR1 ENHRY and CDR2 SYGVKD. V lost 2 bases and J lost 2, with 5 bases in between. The CDR3 spells CAISEDLTDTQYF. For the CDR3, the DNA is TGTGCCATCAGTGAGGACCTCACAGATACGCAGTATTTT.

The chain recombines TRBV7-9 with TRBJ1-2; 9 bases fit TRBD1. V dropped 3 bases and J dropped 10; count of bases not matched to a gene: 6. This CDR3 region has 13 residues. CDR1 is SEHNR, CDR2 FQNEAQ, per germline (reference sequence). The CDR3 nucleotides are TGTGCCAGCAGCTTCCGGGACAGGGAAGACTACACCTTC. This codes for CASSFRDREDYTF. The whole variable domain, remainder taken from reference TRBV7-9 and TRBJ1-2, is DTGVSQNPRHKITKRGQNVTFRCDPISEHNRLYWYRQTLGQGPEFLTYFQNEAQLEKSRLLSDRFSAERPKGSFSTLEIQRTEQGDSAMYLCASSFRDREDYTFGSGTRLTVV.

The J gene is TRBJ2-1, the V gene TRBV10-3, with TRBD1 identical over 7 bases. Germline CDR1 and CDR2: ENHRY and SYGVKD. The CDR3 sequence is 15 residues long. J lost 3 bases, V lost 3 bases, and 5 bases had no gene match. Here the CDR3 reads CAISDSDRNYNEQFF. The CDR3, as DNA: TGTGCCATCAGTGATTCGGACAGGAACTACAATGAGCAGTTCTTC.

This chain joins TRBV2 and TRBJ2-1, with 8 positions matching TRBD2. This CDR3 spans 14 amino acids. The trim removed 3 bases at V and 4 bases at J, leaving 2 bases unmatched. Germline assignment: CDR1 SNHLY and CDR2 FYNNEI. CDR3 DNA: TGTGCCAGCAGTGAGGGACTAGAGTACAATGAGCAGTTCTTC. It specifies CASSEGLEYNEQFF.

The chain links TRBV24-1 to TRBJ2-2; D is perhaps TRBD2 (6 bases). Germline V CDR1 and CDR2: KGHDR, SFDVKD. The CDR3 has 14 amino acids. V dropped 5 bases and J dropped 5 bases, with 11 bases sitting between them. CDR3 coding DNA: TGTGCCACCAGTGTTATTGGGAGGACCGGGGAGCTGTTTTTT. Protein sequence: CATSVIGRTGELFF.

This chain joins TRBV29-1 and TRBJ2-5; TRBD1 matches at 8 bases. V shed 6 bases and J 0 bases; nucleotides not matched to a gene: 9. Looked up from germline, CDR1 is SQVTM and CDR2 is ANQGSEA. This CDR3 spans 15 amino acids. The CDR3 is CSVYRADRDQETQYF. For the CDR3, the DNA is TGCAGCGTCTACCGAGCGGACAGGGACCAAGAGACCCAGTACTTC.

This clonotype turned up a few times. CDR3: CAISARRGGGGNQPQHF. CDR3 sequence (DNA): TGTGCCATCAGCGCACGAAGGGGCGGGGGAGGCAATCAGCCCCAGCATTTT. The V and J genes are TRBV10-3 and TRBJ1-5; TRBD1 is a possible D gene (5 bases). This CDR3 comprises 17 residues. CDR1 ENHRY and CDR2 SYGVKD come from the germline V gene. V dropped 6 bases and J dropped 2 bases, with 20 bases sitting between them.

J is TRBJ2-7 and V is TRBV6-5, with 7 nucleotides matching TRBD1. This CDR3 contains 13 residues. V shed 6 bases, J shed 3 bases, and the junction held 5 bases outside the gene matches. The germline V gene encodes CDR1 MNHEY and CDR2 SVGAGI. Written as DNA, the CDR3 is TGTGCCAGCAGAAGACAGGGCTACTACGAGCAGTACTTC. This codes for CASRRQGYYEQYF.

This clonotype was picked up a small number of times. The V call is TRBV15, the J call TRBJ2-1; no reliable D call. There are 15 residues in the CDR3. Deletions cut 0 bases from V and 2 bases from J, with 8 bases between. Germline values: CDR1 LNHNV, CDR2 YYDKDF (reference sequence). This CDR3 reads CATSRDRTTYNEQFF. Written as DNA, the CDR3 is TGTGCCACCAGCAGAGACCGGACCACCTACAATGAGCAGTTCTTC.

The rearrangement links TRBV4-3 to TRBJ2-3; D perhaps matches TRBD2 (5 bases). Trimming removed 1 base from V and 0 bases from J, with 11 bases in between. Germline V gene data show CDR1 as LGHNA and CDR2 as YSLEER. The length of the CDR3 is 16 residues. Here the CDR3 reads CASSQGAGFSTDTQYF. The CDR3 nucleotides are TGCGCCAGCAGCCAAGGGGCGGGTTTTAGCACAGATACGCAGTATTTT.

The chain carries TRBV3-1 and TRBJ1-1, with no clear D. CDR3 length equals 13 residues. V lost 2 bases and J 6 bases, leaving 10 bases between the germline ends. The germline CDR1 and CDR2 sequences are LGHDT and YNNKEL (reference sequence). The CDR3 DNA is TGTGCCAGCAGCCAAATCCCCGTAGCTGAAGCTTTCTTT. Its translation: CASSQIPVAEAFF.

The chain couples TRBV3-1 to TRBJ2-3; TRBD1 is a possible D gene (5 bases). CDR1 and CDR2 from the germline V gene are LGHDT and YNNKEL (reference sequence). This CDR3 comprises 17 residues. V lost 0 bases and J lost 5, with 18 bases in between. The CDR3 is CASSQEVPPGWRDTQYF. DNA of the CDR3: TGTGCCAGCAGCCAAGAGGTCCCGCCAGGGTGGCGAGATACGCAGTATTTT.

The rearrangement joins TRBV6-2 or TRBV6-3 to TRBJ2-5; D not resolved. Gene TRBJ2-7 matches the end of the DNA better, so the J call may be wrong. The CDR3 spans 14 residues. Germline lookup yields CDR1 MNHEY and CDR2 SVGEGT. The CDR3 region is CASSLGNGPSEQYF. CDR3 DNA: TGTGCCAGCAGCCTCGGAAACGGACCTTCCGAGCAGTACTTC.

This clonotype was picked up a small number of times. Here the CDR3 reads CATAGGLTDTQYF. The CDR3 DNA sequence: TGTGCCACCGCCGGGGGTCTAACAGATACGCAGTATTTT. The chain has TRBV10-3 and TRBJ2-3; D might be TRBD2 (6 bases). CDR1 and CDR2 from the germline V gene are ENHRY and SYGVKD. The CDR3 loop spans 13 amino acids. The germline V and J ends were trimmed by 10 bases and 3 bases, with 14 bases remaining between them.

This clonotype was recorded many times. This chain links TRBV7-2 with TRBJ2-7; perhaps TRBD2 as D (5 bases). The CDR3 covers 14 residues. The V gene's germline CDR1 is SGHTA and CDR2 FQGNSA. Trimming took off 1 base at V and 2 bases at J, with 9 bases between the two ends. CDR3 protein: CASSLGGGPYEQYF. The CDR3 region has the DNA TGTGCCAGCAGCTTAGGTGGCGGGCCCTACGAGCAGTACTTC.

This sequence joins TRBV7-2 and TRBJ2-3; D gene unclear. The CDR3 is 16 amino acids. The germline V and J ends were trimmed by 1 base and 3 bases, with 14 bases remaining between them. CDR1 and CDR2 (germline): SGHTA, FQGNSA. The CDR3 sequence is CASSLVELTLTDTQYF. DNA of the CDR3: TGTGCCAGCAGCTTAGTCGAGCTCACGCTGACAGATACGCAGTATTTT.

With respect to this clonotype: Given a much more abundant clone one base away, this may be a read error. The chain combines TRBV10-3 with TRBJ2-1; 11 bases are shared with TRBD1. CDR3 length: 14 amino acids. Germline V CDR1 and CDR2: ENHRY, SYGVKD. Germline trimming cut 6 bases from V and 8 bases from J; bases unmatched to any gene: 6. The CDR3 here is CAISWTGGRDEQFF. The CDR3 nucleotides read TGTGCCATCAGCTGGACAGGGGGCCGGGATGAGCAGTTCTTC.

CDR3 residues: CASSRERSGGIYTDTQYF. CDR3 bases: TGTGCCAGCAGCCGAGAGCGTAGCGGGGGGATTTACACAGATACGCAGTATTTT. V gene TRBV4-2 combines with J gene TRBJ2-3; TRBD2 matches at 10 bases. This CDR3 has 18 amino acids. With V trimmed by 4 bases and J by 2 bases, 12 bases remained unmatched. Germline V lookup: CDR1 LGHNA, CDR2 YNFKEQ.

This clonotype was counted only a few times. This chain joins TRBV5-1 and TRBJ2-7; 9 nucleotides agree with TRBD2. Looked up from germline, CDR1 is SGHRS and CDR2 is YFSETQ. Trimming cost V 5 bases and J 4 bases; bases outside gene matches: 4. The CDR3 runs 13 residues. DNA for the CDR3: TGCGCCAGCAGTGGGACTAGCAGGTACGAGCAGTACTTC. It translates to CASSGTSRYEQYF.

The chain is built from TRBV4-3 and TRBJ2-3, with D perhaps TRBD1 (5 bases). Germline lookup yields CDR1 LGHNA and CDR2 YSLEER. Trimming took off 0 bases at V and 1 base at J, with 8 bases between the two ends. The length of the CDR3 is 15 residues. CDR3 in DNA: TGCGCCAGCAGCCAAGACAGGGAAGGCACAGATACGCAGTATTTT. Translating gives CASSQDREGTDTQYF.

The chain is built from TRBV21-1 and TRBJ1-2. TRBV21-1 is reported as a pseudogene. CDR3 size: 16 residues. The CDR3 coding sequence is TGTGCCAGCAGCAAAAGTGGGAAAAAGGACCACTATGGCTACACCTTC. This encodes CASSKSGKKDHYGYTF.